This T cell receptor (beta chain) came from a study of post-analysis software for immune sequencing data. Study-level results: Among 5 or 6 TRBV segments more frequent in patients than controls were TRBV5-6, TRBV5-1 and TRBV20-1.

Remarks on this clonotype: As yet, its antigen is unknown.

cDNA libraries for TCR beta contained unique molecular identifiers. TCRdb reanalysed the PCR reads using MiXCR and keeps one entry per CDR3 protein. The sample contains around 500,000 distinct CDR3 sequences, approximately 31% of which appear only once. CDR3 length equals 15 residues. CDR1 and CDR2 from the germline V gene are MNHNY and SVGAGI (reference sequence). The V end was cut by 4 bases, the J end by 8 bases, with 15 bases between. Source material: blood. The chain carries TRBV6-6 and TRBJ1-6; the D gene is possibly TRBD1 (5 bases). The clonotype originates from a girl younger than 18 with multiple sclerosis. The chain's CDR3 is CASSSLGRGDSPLHF. The CDR3 coding sequence is TGTGCCAGCAGTTCCCTCGGGCGGGGGGATTCACCCCTCCACTTT.